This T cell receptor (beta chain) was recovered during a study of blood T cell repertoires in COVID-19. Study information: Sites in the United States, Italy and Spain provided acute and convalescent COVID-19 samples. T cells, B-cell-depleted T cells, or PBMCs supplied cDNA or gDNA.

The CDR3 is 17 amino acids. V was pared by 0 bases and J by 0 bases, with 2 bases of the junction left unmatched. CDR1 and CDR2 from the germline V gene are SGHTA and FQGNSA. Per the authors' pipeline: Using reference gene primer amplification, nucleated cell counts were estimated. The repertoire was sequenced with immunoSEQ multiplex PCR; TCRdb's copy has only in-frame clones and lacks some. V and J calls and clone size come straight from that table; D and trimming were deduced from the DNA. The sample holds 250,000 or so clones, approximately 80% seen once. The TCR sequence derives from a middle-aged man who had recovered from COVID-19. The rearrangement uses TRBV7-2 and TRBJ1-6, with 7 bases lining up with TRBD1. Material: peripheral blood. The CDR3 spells CASSLASGGSYNSPLHF. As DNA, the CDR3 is TGTGCCAGCAGCTTAGCTTCAGGGGGCTCCTATAATTCACCCCTCCACTTT. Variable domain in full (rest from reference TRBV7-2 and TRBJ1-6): GAGVSQSPSNKVTEKGKDVELRCDPISGHTALYWYRQSLGQGLEFLIYFQGNSAPDKSGLPSDRFSAERTGGSVSTLTIQRTQQEDSAVYLCASSLASGGSYNSPLHFGNGTRLTVT.